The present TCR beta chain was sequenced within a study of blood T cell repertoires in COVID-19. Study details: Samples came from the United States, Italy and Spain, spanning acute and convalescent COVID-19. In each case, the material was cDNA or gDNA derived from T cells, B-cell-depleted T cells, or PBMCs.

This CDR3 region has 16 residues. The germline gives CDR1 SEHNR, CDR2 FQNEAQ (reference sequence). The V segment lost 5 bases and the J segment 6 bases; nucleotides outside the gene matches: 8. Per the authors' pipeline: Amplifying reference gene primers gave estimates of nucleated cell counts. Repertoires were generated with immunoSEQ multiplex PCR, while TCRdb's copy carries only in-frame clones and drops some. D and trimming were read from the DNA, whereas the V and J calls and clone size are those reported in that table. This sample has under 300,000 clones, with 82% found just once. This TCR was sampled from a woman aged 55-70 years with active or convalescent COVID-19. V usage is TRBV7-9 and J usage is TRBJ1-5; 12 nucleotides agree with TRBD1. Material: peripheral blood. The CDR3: CASSPTGTGGGQPQHF. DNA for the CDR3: TGTGCCAGCAGCCCGACCGGGACAGGGGGCGGTCAGCCCCAGCATTTT. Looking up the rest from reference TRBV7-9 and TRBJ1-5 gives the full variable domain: DTGVSQNPRHKITKRGQNVTFRCDPISEHNRLYWYRQTLGQGPEFLTYFQNEAQLEKSRLLSDRFSAERPKGSFSTLEIQRTEQGDSAMYLCASSPTGTGGGQPQHFGDGTRLSIL.